This T cell receptor beta chain was profiled in a study of blood T cell repertoires in COVID-19. Study-wide context: The United States, Italy and Spain were the sources of the acute and convalescent COVID-19 samples. T cells, B-cell-depleted T cells, or PBMCs supplied cDNA or gDNA.

Original processing methods: Amplification of reference gene primers provided the estimated nucleated cell counts. Assay used: immunoSEQ multiplex PCR; TCRdb lists only in-frame clones, some missing. That table furnishes V, J and clone size, whereas the DNA furnished D and trimming. The profile covers approximately 210,000 clones, with under 90% appearing a single time and less than 20% taken by the ten largest. Specimen: peripheral blood. This receptor was obtained from a human donor in a cohort sampled during active COVID-19.

The CDR3 coding sequence is TGCGCCAGCAGTTTATGGCAGGGGGCGGGTCGGAACACTGAAGCTTTCTTT. It is translated as CASSLWQGAGRNTEAFF. The chain is built from TRBV5-1 and TRBJ1-1, with 8 positions matching TRBD1. This CDR3 region has 17 residues. The trim removed 5 bases at V and 1 base at J, leaving 13 bases unmatched. Germline CDR1 SGHRS, CDR2 YFSETQ.